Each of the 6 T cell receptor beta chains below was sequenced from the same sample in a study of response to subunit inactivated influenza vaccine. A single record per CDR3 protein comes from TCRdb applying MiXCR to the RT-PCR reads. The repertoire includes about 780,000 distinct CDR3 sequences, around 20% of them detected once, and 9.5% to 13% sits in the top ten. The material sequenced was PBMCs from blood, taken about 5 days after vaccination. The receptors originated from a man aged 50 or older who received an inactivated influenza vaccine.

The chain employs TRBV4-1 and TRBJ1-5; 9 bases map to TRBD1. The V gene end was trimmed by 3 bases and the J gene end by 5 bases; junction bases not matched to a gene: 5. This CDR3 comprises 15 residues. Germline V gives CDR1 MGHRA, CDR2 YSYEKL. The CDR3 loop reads CASSQIRDRDQPQHF. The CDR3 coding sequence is TGCGCCAGCAGCCAGATACGGGACAGGGATCAGCCCCAGCATTTT.

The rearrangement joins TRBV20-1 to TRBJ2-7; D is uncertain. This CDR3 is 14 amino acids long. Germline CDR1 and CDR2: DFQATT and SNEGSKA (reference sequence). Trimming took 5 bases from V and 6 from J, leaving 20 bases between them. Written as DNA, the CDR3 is TGCAGTGCTTCCACCCAACAGCAGACTTTCGAGCAGTACTTC. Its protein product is CSASTQQQTFEQYF.

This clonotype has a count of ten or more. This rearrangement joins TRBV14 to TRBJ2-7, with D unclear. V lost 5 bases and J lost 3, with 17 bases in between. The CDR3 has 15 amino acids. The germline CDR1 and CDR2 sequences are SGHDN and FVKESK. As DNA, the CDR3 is TGTGCCAGCAGCATGGGCCTTGGAGCGTACTACGAGCAGTACTTC. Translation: CASSMGLGAYYEQYF.

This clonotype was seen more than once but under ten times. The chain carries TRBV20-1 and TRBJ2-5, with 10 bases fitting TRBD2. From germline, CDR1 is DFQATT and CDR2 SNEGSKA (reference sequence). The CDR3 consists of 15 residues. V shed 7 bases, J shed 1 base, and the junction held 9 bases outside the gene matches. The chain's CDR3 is CSVHPSGSPQETQYF. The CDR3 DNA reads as TGCAGTGTCCACCCTAGCGGGAGTCCCCAAGAGACCCAGTACTTC.

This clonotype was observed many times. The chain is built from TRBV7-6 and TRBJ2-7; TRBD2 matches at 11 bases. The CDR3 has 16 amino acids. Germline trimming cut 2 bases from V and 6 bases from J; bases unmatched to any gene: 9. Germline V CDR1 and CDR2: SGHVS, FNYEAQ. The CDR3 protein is CASSLLAGGSSAEQYF. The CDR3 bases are TGTGCCAGCAGCTTACTAGCGGGAGGATCCTCCGCCGAGCAGTACTTC.

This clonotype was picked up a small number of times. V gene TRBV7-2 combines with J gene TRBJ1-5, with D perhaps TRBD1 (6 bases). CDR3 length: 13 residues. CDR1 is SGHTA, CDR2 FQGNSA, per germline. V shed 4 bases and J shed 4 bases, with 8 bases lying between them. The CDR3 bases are TGTGCCAGCAGCTGGGACACAAATCAGCCCCAGCATTTT. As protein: CASSWDTNQPQHF.